These 20 T cell receptor beta chains share one sample of origin, sequenced in a study of T cell responses to AZD1222 COVID-19 vaccine. Measured with immunoSEQ multiplex PCR; TCRdb has only the in-frame clones, and not every one. The sample yields 150,000 to 200,000 clones, around nine tenths seen once. The input for sequencing was peripheral blood, taken on day 0 of AZD1222 vaccination. These receptors all stem from an adult in good health.

This clone was seen just once. The sample has other DNA sequences that encode this CDR3 too. The V call is TRBV9, the J call TRBJ1-1; a possible D gene is TRBD1 (6 bases). V gave up 0 bases and J gave up 5 bases, with 14 bases separating them. The germline V gene encodes CDR1 SGDLS and CDR2 YYNGEE. The CDR3 totals 15 residues. The CDR3 region has the DNA TGTGCCAGCAGCGTAGACGGGGGGCGCGGGACTGAAGCTTTCTTT. Translating gives CASSVDGGRGTEAFF.

V usage is TRBV4-2 and J usage is TRBJ2-1, with 7 bases matching TRBD1. The ends lost 4 bases at V and 5 bases at J; junction bases unmatched: 5. From germline, CDR1 is LGHNA and CDR2 YNFKEQ. The CDR3 extends over 14 amino acids. CDR3 DNA: TGTGCCAGCAGCCCCCGGGACAGAGACAATGAGCAGTTCTTC. It yields the protein CASSPRDRDNEQFF.

The chain joins TRBV19 to TRBJ2-2; D not resolved. This CDR3 region has 15 residues. Germline-derived CDR1 and CDR2 are LNHDA and SQIVND (reference sequence). Between the trimmed V and J ends, which lost 3 bases and 2 bases, there was a span of 10 bases. The CDR3 reads CASSILDRNTGELFF. The DNA for the CDR3 is TGTGCCAGTAGTATTCTCGATAGAAACACCGGGGAGCTGTTTTTT.

The chain links TRBV5-6 to TRBJ2-2; 12 bases line up with TRBD2. V lost 2 bases and J lost 6; bases outside the gene matches: 5. The CDR3 has 16 amino acids. Germline-derived CDR1 and CDR2 are SGHDT and YYEEEE. The CDR3 sequence is CASSLLAGGASGELFF. CDR3 in DNA: TGTGCCAGCAGCTTACTAGCGGGGGGAGCCTCCGGGGAGCTGTTTTTT.

V and J are TRBV5-4 and TRBJ1-1; D call uncertain. The CDR3 has 13 amino acids. V was shortened by 4 bases and J by 1 base, with 8 bases between the two germline ends. Germline CDR1 and CDR2: SGHNT and YYREEE (reference sequence). DNA for the CDR3: TGTGCCAGCAGCGTGGGCCAGAACACTGAAGCTTTCTTT. Translated, it gives CASSVGQNTEAFF.

The chain links TRBV7-8 to TRBJ1-1; TRBD1 matches 8 bases. CDR3 length equals 15 residues. From germline, CDR1 is SGHVS and CDR2 FQNEAQ. Unmatched junction bases numbered 4, after V lost 3 bases and J lost 1 base. The CDR3 reads CASSFAGGENTEAFF. For the CDR3, the DNA is TGTGCCAGCAGCTTCGCAGGGGGCGAGAACACTGAAGCTTTCTTT. Together with reference TRBV7-8 and TRBJ1-1, the CDR3 gives the full variable domain: GAGVSQSPRYKVAKRGQDVALRCDPISGHVSLFWYQQALGQGPEFLTYFQNEAQLDKSGLPSDRFFAERPEGSVSTLKIQRTQQEDSAVYLCASSFAGGENTEAFFGQGTRLTVV.

This clone was observed once. The V gene is TRBV2, the J gene TRBJ1-5; TRBD1 might be the D (6 bases). CDR1 is SNHLY, CDR2 FYNNEI, per germline. Between the trimmed V and J ends, which lost 5 bases and 5 bases, there was a span of 19 bases. CDR3 size: 16 residues. As DNA, the CDR3 is TGTGCCAGCAGTACGGGGGGCCCTACTAACCATCAGCCCCAGCATTTT. Translation gives CASSTGGPTNHQPQHF.

J is TRBJ2-1 and V is TRBV9; 7 bases map to TRBD2. The CDR3 spans 16 residues. Per germline, CDR1 SGDLS and CDR2 YYNGEE. With 3 bases clipped from V and 2 bases from J, the junction kept 8 bases outside the gene matches. The CDR3 reads CASSEPSGTTYNEQFF. The CDR3 region has the DNA TGTGCCAGCAGCGAACCTAGCGGAACTACCTACAATGAGCAGTTCTTC.

The genes are TRBV19 and TRBJ2-1; no clear D. This CDR3 contains 15 residues. Germline assignment: CDR1 LNHDA and CDR2 SQIVND (reference sequence). With 5 bases removed from V and 0 bases from J, the gap between germline ends came to 11 bases. CDR3 sequence reads: CASSDPGSSYNEQFF. CDR3 DNA: TGTGCCAGTAGTGATCCGGGTAGCTCCTACAATGAGCAGTTCTTC.

The chain has TRBV9 and TRBJ2-1; D unclear. V lost 3 bases, J lost 8 bases, and 15 bases lay in between. Germline V gene sequence: CDR1 SGDLS, CDR2 YYNGEE. The CDR3 sequence is 14 residues long. Here the CDR3 reads CASSAPGTFDEQFF. The CDR3 DNA reads as TGTGCCAGCAGCGCGCCGGGTACTTTCGATGAGCAGTTCTTC.

The chain carries TRBV28 and TRBJ2-3, with unresolved D. V was clipped by 2 bases and J by 0 bases, with 6 bases between them. Germline loops: CDR1 MDHEN, CDR2 SYDVKM. The CDR3 runs to 14 residues. The CDR3 reads CASSLITSTDTQYF. CDR3 nucleotides: TGTGCCAGCAGTTTAATCACTAGCACAGATACGCAGTATTTT.

This clone was picked up one time. This rearrangement joins TRBV5-6 to TRBJ1-3; possibly TRBD1 for D (6 bases). Trimming cost V 3 bases and J 0 bases, with 16 bases left between them. The V gene's germline CDR1 is SGHDT and CDR2 YYEEEE. CDR3 length: 17 amino acids. This CDR3 reads CASSWAGTLLSGNTIYF. CDR3 DNA sequence: TGTGCCAGCAGCTGGGCCGGGACACTACTCTCTGGAAACACCATATATTTT.

This chain uses TRBV4-2 with TRBJ1-2; 7 positions agree with TRBD1. The germline CDR1 and CDR2 sequences are LGHNA and YNFKEQ. The junction had 6 bases not matched to a gene; V was cut back by 3 bases and J by 8 bases. The CDR3 has 13 amino acids. CDR3 sequence reads: CASSQRGGDGYTF. In DNA, the CDR3 is TGTGCCAGCAGCCAGAGAGGGGGCGACGGCTACACCTTC.

The CDR3 coding sequence is TGTGCCAGCAGCTTATTAGGGACTGGAAACACCATATATTTT. As protein: CASSLLGTGNTIYF. The chain uses TRBV7-2 and TRBJ1-3; D not certain. Per germline, CDR1 SGHTA and CDR2 FQGNSA. This CDR3 is 14 amino acids long. Trimming stripped 2 bases from V and 2 bases from J, with 7 bases between.

The J gene is TRBJ1-1, the V gene TRBV27, with 7 bases aligning to TRBD1. Unmatched junction bases numbered 6, after V lost 3 bases and J lost 8 bases. This CDR3 contains 13 residues. Germline-derived CDR1 and CDR2 are MNHEY and SMNVEV (reference sequence). The CDR3 region is CASSFHGQEEAFF. CDR3 DNA sequence: TGTGCCAGCAGTTTTCATGGACAGGAGGAAGCTTTCTTT.

This chain links TRBV14 with TRBJ2-1; D gene unclear. Germline CDR1 reads SGHDN; CDR2 reads FVKESK. This CDR3 has 12 amino acids. The ends were cut back, 1 base at V and 8 bases at J, with 6 bases in the middle. For the CDR3, the DNA is TGTGCCAGCAGCCAAGCCCGTTATGAGCAGTTCTTC. Protein sequence: CASSQARYEQFF.

This clone has just one count. This rearrangement joins TRBV5-1 to TRBJ2-3; D remains unclear. V was clipped by 2 bases and J by 1 base, with 2 bases between them. The germline CDR1 and CDR2 sequences are SGHRS and YFSETQ. This CDR3 comprises 12 residues. CDR3 loop: CASSFGTDTQYF. CDR3 nucleotides: TGCGCCAGCAGCTTCGGCACAGATACGCAGTATTTT.

The V call is TRBV29-1, the J call TRBJ1-3; weak D call: TRBD1 (5 bases). Trimming removed 7 bases at V and 0 bases at J, with 22 bases between. The CDR3 length is 17 residues. The germline V gene has CDR1 SQVTM and CDR2 ANQGSEA. In DNA form, the CDR3 reads TGCAGCGCCGCGATCTTGGGGCCCGGGGGCTCTGGAAACACCATATATTTT. Translating gives CSAAILGPGGSGNTIYF. The full variable domain, its missing parts supplied by reference TRBV29-1 and TRBJ1-3, is SAVISQKPSRDICQRGTSLTIQCQVDSQVTMMFWYRQQPGQSLTLIATANQGSEATYESGFVIDKFPISRPNLTFSTLTVSNMSPEDSSIYLCSAAILGPGGSGNTIYFGEGSWLTVV.

The J gene is TRBJ1-1, the V gene TRBV6-5; 8 positions agree with TRBD1. The CDR3 totals 15 residues. The V segment lost 6 bases and the J segment 0 bases; nucleotides outside the gene matches: 6. Per germline, CDR1 MNHEY and CDR2 SVGAGI. CDR3 sequence (DNA): TGTGCCAGCAGACCCTCAGGGGGCCTGAACACTGAAGCTTTCTTT. It is translated as CASRPSGGLNTEAFF.

The chain links TRBV5-1 to TRBJ1-2; the D is unclear. The CDR3 extends over 16 amino acids. CDR1 is SGHRS, CDR2 YFSETQ, per germline. The germline V and J ends were trimmed by 1 base and 1 base, with 14 bases remaining between them. CDR3 nucleotides: TGCGCCAGCAGCTTGCGGATATACGACAATAACTATGGCTACACCTTC. Translating gives CASSLRIYDNNYGYTF.